One and the same sample provided the 30 T cell receptor beta chains below, sequenced in a study of CD8 T cells in Susac syndrome. RNA amounts of roughly 0.5 to 1 ug underwent reverse transcription with random hexamers. TCRdb itself ran the immunoSEQ multiplex PCR reads through MiXCR, one entry per CDR3 protein. The profile covers approximately 280,000 distinct CDR3 sequences, with approximately 85% appearing a single time and over 0.095% taken by the ten largest. Material for sequencing was CD8+ T cells from PBMCs. The receptors derive from a human donor with multiple sclerosis.

In this sample, this clonotype turned up a few times. This chain links TRBV27 with TRBJ2-7, with D perhaps matching TRBD2 (6 bases). The CDR3 has 14 amino acids. Per germline, CDR1 MNHEY and CDR2 SMNVEV (reference sequence). V gave up 5 bases and J gave up 3 bases, with 14 bases separating them. CDR3 in amino acids: CASSVSGAFYEQYF. The CDR3 DNA sequence: TGTGCCAGCAGTGTTAGCGGAGCTTTCTACGAGCAGTACTTC.

The V gene is TRBV11-2, the J gene TRBJ2-5; D gene ambiguous. Trimming pared 0 bases from V and 3 bases from J, leaving 11 bases between. The germline V gene has CDR1 SGHAT and CDR2 FQNNGV. This CDR3 contains 15 residues. The CDR3 coding sequence is TGTGCCAGCAGCTTAGATCCCATGCAGAAAGAGACCCAGTACTTC. It is translated as CASSLDPMQKETQYF.

The chain uses TRBV19 and TRBJ1-5, with 7 nucleotides matching TRBD1. V lost 7 bases, J lost 4 bases, and 10 bases stayed unmatched. CDR3 length equals 15 residues. The germline gives CDR1 LNHDA, CDR2 SQIVND (reference sequence). The CDR3 bases are TGTGCCAGTACCCCTCGGGCAGGGGGAAATCAGCCCCAGCATTTT. Protein: CASTPRAGGNQPQHF.

The V call is TRBV14, the J call TRBJ1-1, with D unclear. The CDR3 sequence is 14 residues long. Trimming removed 4 bases at V and 5 bases at J, with 14 bases between. CDR1 is SGHDN and CDR2 is FVKESK in the germline V gene. CDR3 nucleotide sequence: TGTGCCAGCAGCCCCTTTTTACAGAGAACTGAAGCTTTCTTT. The encoded protein is CASSPFLQRTEAFF.

The rearrangement joins TRBV11-2 to TRBJ2-1; TRBD2 matches at 11 bases. Per germline, CDR1 SGHAT and CDR2 FQNNGV. The V and J ends lost 5 bases and 8 bases, in that order; junction bases with no gene match: 8. CDR3 size: 15 residues. CDR3 coding DNA: TGTGCCAGCAGCATAGCGGGAGGGGTGGTGGATGAGCAGTTCTTC. Its translation is CASSIAGGVVDEQFF.

The gene calls are TRBV27 and TRBJ2-5; TRBD2 might be the D (7 bases). CDR3 length: 15 amino acids. Trimming took 4 bases from V and 3 from J, leaving 15 bases between them. The germline CDR1 and CDR2 sequences are MNHEY and SMNVEV (reference sequence). Here the CDR3 DNA reads TGTGCCAGCAGTTCGTACAGGGAGGGGGAAGAGACCCAGTACTTC. Translation: CASSSYREGEETQYF.

The chain carries TRBV20-1 and TRBJ1-2, with a weak D call TRBD1 (5 bases). Germline V gives CDR1 DFQATT, CDR2 SNEGSKA (reference sequence). The CDR3 consists of 13 residues. The DNA for the CDR3 is TGCAGCCCCGGGGGGGTGACTAACTATGGCTACACCTTC. Translated, it gives CSPGGVTNYGYTF.

Only one count was recorded for this clonotype. This chain uses TRBV5-1 with TRBJ1-2; 7 bases are shared with TRBD1. Losses at the gene ends were 0 bases for V and 7 bases for J; bases not matched to a gene: 18. Germline CDR1 and CDR2: SGHRS and YFSETQ. CDR3 length: 18 amino acids. The CDR3 here is CASSLGGPNRQGVSGYTF. The DNA of the CDR3 is TGCGCCAGCAGCTTGGGGGGGCCGAACCGACAGGGAGTCAGTGGCTACACCTTC.

This clonotype was counted a single time. The chain combines TRBV20-1 with TRBJ1-2; a possible D gene is TRBD1 (5 bases). Per the germline V gene, CDR1 is DFQATT and CDR2 is SNEGSKA (reference sequence). Trimming left V 2 bases short and J 3 bases short, with 19 bases between. This CDR3 region has 16 residues. DNA for the CDR3: TGCAGTGCTAGAAGAAATTACCCCAGGGAAGACTATGGCTACACCTTC. As protein: CSARRNYPREDYGYTF.

J is TRBJ2-2 and V is TRBV6-2 or TRBV6-3; 9 bases map to TRBD1. Trimming took 2 bases from V and 5 from J; bases not matched to a gene: 6. CDR3 size: 16 residues. CDR1 is MNHEY and CDR2 is SVGEGT in the germline V gene. Here the CDR3 DNA reads TGTGCCAGCAGTTACGGAAGGGACAGGGATACCGGGGAGCTGTTTTTT. It translates to CASSYGRDRDTGELFF.

The V gene is TRBV27, the J gene TRBJ2-4; no definite D call. Germline CDR1 and CDR2: MNHEY and SMNVEV (reference sequence). CDR3 size: 15 residues. V lost 4 bases, J lost 1 base, and 11 bases lay in between. The CDR3 region is CASSSFLGAKNIQYF. The CDR3, as DNA: TGTGCCAGCAGTTCTTTTCTAGGGGCCAAAAACATTCAGTACTTC.

This chain links TRBV13 with TRBJ1-2; weak D call: TRBD1 (5 bases). Germline CDR1 is PRHDT and CDR2 is FYEKMQ (reference sequence). CDR3 length: 15 residues. The V end was cut by 1 base, the J end by 8 bases, with 17 bases between. Here the CDR3 reads CASSLVDPGLGGYTF. DNA for the CDR3: TGTGCCAGCAGCTTAGTTGACCCAGGGCTCGGAGGCTACACCTTC.

This sequence joins TRBV27 and TRBJ1-1; D might be TRBD1 (6 bases). Trimming left V 6 bases short and J 5 bases short, with 13 bases between. Germline lookup yields CDR1 MNHEY and CDR2 SMNVEV (reference sequence). The CDR3 extends over 13 amino acids. The CDR3 DNA reads as TGTGCCAGCAGCCCAGGGGTGGAAACTGAAGCTTTCTTT. Translating it yields CASSPGVETEAFF.

The CDR3 loop is CASTPMGVRYEQYF. DNA for the CDR3: TGTGCCAGCACCCCCATGGGGGTTAGGTACGAGCAGTACTTC. The gene calls are TRBV27 and TRBJ2-7, with D perhaps matching TRBD1 or TRBD2 (5 bases each). Germline loops: CDR1 MNHEY, CDR2 SMNVEV (reference sequence). V lost 7 bases and J lost 4, with 17 bases in between. This CDR3 comprises 14 residues.

V is TRBV5-6 and J is TRBJ1-4; D gene ambiguous. V was trimmed by 4 bases and J by 8 bases, leaving 12 bases between them. CDR3 size: 13 residues. The germline V gene has CDR1 SGHDT and CDR2 YYEEEE. The CDR3 here is CASSPGLVEKLFF. CDR3 in DNA: TGTGCCAGCAGCCCGGGCTTGGTGGAAAAACTGTTTTTT.

This clonotype has just one count. As DNA, the CDR3 is TGTGCCAGCAGTTCCTCCGGGACAGTCTACTACGAGCAGTACTTC. Protein: CASSSSGTVYYEQYF. This sequence joins TRBV27 and TRBJ2-7, with 7 positions matching TRBD1. Germline loops: CDR1 MNHEY, CDR2 SMNVEV (reference sequence). The CDR3 totals 15 residues. With V trimmed by 4 bases and J by 3 bases, 9 bases remained unmatched.

The rearrangement joins TRBV6-6 to TRBJ2-4; no clear D. The CDR3 is made up of 14 amino acids. Germline V lookup: CDR1 MNHNY, CDR2 SVGAGI (reference sequence). Trimming cost V 2 bases and J 3 bases, with 8 bases left between them. The CDR3 region is CASSYGGSKNIQYF. DNA of the CDR3: TGTGCCAGCAGTTACGGTGGCAGCAAAAACATTCAGTACTTC.

This rearrangement joins TRBV12-3 or TRBV12-4 to TRBJ2-1; D is unresolved. This CDR3 is built from 12 residues. Trimming took 3 bases from V and 12 from J, leaving 12 bases between them. The CDR3 bases are TGTGCCAGCAGTTTTGTTCCCGAGAGGCAGTTCTTC. Residues: CASSFVPERQFF.

The chain recombines TRBV12-3 or TRBV12-4 with TRBJ2-3; 10 nucleotides line up with TRBD2. The length of the CDR3 is 15 residues. Trimming cost V 8 bases and J 3 bases; bases outside gene matches: 8. The CDR3: CASGRTSGGTDTQYF. Written as DNA, the CDR3 is TGTGCCAGCGGACGGACTAGCGGAGGGACAGATACGCAGTATTTT.

The V call is TRBV19, the J call TRBJ1-1, with 9 bases that match TRBD1. With V trimmed by 6 bases and J by 4 bases, 6 bases remained unmatched. Per germline, CDR1 LNHDA and CDR2 SQIVND (reference sequence). The CDR3 is 14 amino acids. CDR3 loop: CASRRDRVPTEAFF. CDR3 DNA: TGTGCCAGTAGAAGGGACAGGGTCCCCACTGAAGCTTTCTTT.

V usage is TRBV7-9 and J usage is TRBJ1-1; D is unclear. V was cut by 8 bases and J by 11 bases, with 6 bases left in between. Looked up from germline, CDR1 is SEHNR and CDR2 is FQNEAQ (reference sequence). The CDR3 is 8 residues long. The CDR3, as DNA: TGTGCCAGCGATCGGGCTTTCTTT. Translation: CASDRAFF.

This clonotype was seen a few times. In nucleotides, the CDR3 is TGTGCCAGCAGCTTAAGAGGGATGAACACTGAAGCTTTCTTT. This gives the protein CASSLRGMNTEAFF. The chain uses TRBV5-4 and TRBJ1-1; no firm D call. Germline V CDR1 and CDR2: SGHNT, YYREEE (reference sequence). Trimming removed 2 bases at V and 0 bases at J, with 8 bases between. The length of the CDR3 is 14 residues.

J is TRBJ1-1 and V is TRBV10-3; TRBD1 aligns across 8 bases. There are 14 residues in the CDR3. CDR1 is ENHRY and CDR2 is SYGVKD in the germline V gene. J was trimmed by 7 bases and V by 3 bases; bases with no gene match: 7. The CDR3 region has the DNA TGTGCCATCAGTGAAACCGGGACAGGATATGAAGCTTTCTTT. This codes for CAISETGTGYEAFF.

The rearrangement uses TRBV10-1 and TRBJ1-1; weak D call: TRBD1 (6 bases). Trimming took 6 bases from V and 2 from J, leaving 25 bases between them. CDR1 WNHNN and CDR2 SYGVQD come from the germline V gene (reference sequence). This CDR3 is 18 amino acids long. The CDR3 sequence is CASSTPLPGGAFNTEAFF. The CDR3, as DNA: TGCGCCAGCAGCACCCCGCTGCCGGGGGGCGCTTTTAACACTGAAGCTTTCTTT.

J is TRBJ1-2 and V is TRBV2; 10 bases fit TRBD1. Losses at the gene ends were 3 bases for V and 4 bases for J; bases not matched to a gene: 2. CDR1 and CDR2 (germline): SNHLY, FYNNEI. The CDR3 length is 14 residues. In nucleotides, the CDR3 is TGTGCCAGCAGTGAGACAGGGGGCGGCTATGGCTACACCTTC. Its protein is CASSETGGGYGYTF.

V usage is TRBV6-1 and J usage is TRBJ2-3; 11 nucleotides line up with TRBD2. This CDR3 contains 17 residues. Germline V gene data show CDR1 as MNHNS and CDR2 as SASEGT. Germline trimming cut 5 bases from V and 4 bases from J; bases unmatched to any gene: 11. CDR3 amino acids: CASSPLKASGRPDTQYF. In nucleotides, the CDR3 is TGTGCCAGCAGTCCCCTTAAAGCTAGCGGGAGGCCAGATACGCAGTATTTT.

This chain uses TRBV13 with TRBJ1-3; 10 nucleotides match TRBD1. The CDR3 sequence is 18 residues long. Germline trimming cut 4 bases from V and 2 bases from J; bases unmatched to any gene: 11. Per the germline V gene, CDR1 is PRHDT and CDR2 is FYEKMQ (reference sequence). CDR3 loop: CASSSRQGAWGPGNTIYF. The DNA of the CDR3 is TGTGCCAGCAGCTCAAGACAGGGGGCGTGGGGCCCTGGAAACACCATATATTTT.

The chain carries TRBV5-4 and TRBJ1-6; 9 bases are a match to TRBD1. Looked up from germline, CDR1 is SGHNT and CDR2 is YYREEE (reference sequence). Losses at the gene ends were 6 bases for V and 11 bases for J; bases not matched to a gene: 12. This CDR3 spans 15 amino acids. CDR3 in amino acids: CASTIFRDRETPLHF. Written as DNA, the CDR3 is TGTGCCAGCACCATCTTCCGGGACAGGGAGACACCCCTCCACTTT.

This rearrangement joins TRBV19 to TRBJ2-4; 10 nucleotides line up with TRBD1. V was pared by 6 bases and J by 0 bases, with 5 bases of the junction left unmatched. Germline CDR1 LNHDA, CDR2 SQIVND (reference sequence). The CDR3 is made up of 16 amino acids. CDR3 residues: CASSRDRGLAKNIQYF. The CDR3 DNA follows: TGTGCCAGTAGCCGGGACAGGGGACTAGCCAAAAACATTCAGTACTTC. Supplemented by reference TRBV19 and TRBJ2-4, the full variable domain reads DGGITQSPKYLFRKEGQNVTLSCEQNLNHDAMYWYRQDPGQGLRLIYYSQIVNDFQKGDIAEGYSVSREKKESFPLTVTSAQKNPTAFYLCASSRDRGLAKNIQYFGAGTRLSVL.

The chain employs TRBV4-1 and TRBJ2-7, with a weak D call TRBD2 (6 bases). Germline CDR1 and CDR2: MGHRA and YSYEKL. Deletions cut 0 bases from V and 3 bases from J, with 9 bases between. The CDR3 extends over 14 amino acids. The CDR3 sequence is CASSQETSYYEQYF. The CDR3, as DNA: TGCGCCAGCAGCCAAGAAACTAGCTACTACGAGCAGTACTTC.